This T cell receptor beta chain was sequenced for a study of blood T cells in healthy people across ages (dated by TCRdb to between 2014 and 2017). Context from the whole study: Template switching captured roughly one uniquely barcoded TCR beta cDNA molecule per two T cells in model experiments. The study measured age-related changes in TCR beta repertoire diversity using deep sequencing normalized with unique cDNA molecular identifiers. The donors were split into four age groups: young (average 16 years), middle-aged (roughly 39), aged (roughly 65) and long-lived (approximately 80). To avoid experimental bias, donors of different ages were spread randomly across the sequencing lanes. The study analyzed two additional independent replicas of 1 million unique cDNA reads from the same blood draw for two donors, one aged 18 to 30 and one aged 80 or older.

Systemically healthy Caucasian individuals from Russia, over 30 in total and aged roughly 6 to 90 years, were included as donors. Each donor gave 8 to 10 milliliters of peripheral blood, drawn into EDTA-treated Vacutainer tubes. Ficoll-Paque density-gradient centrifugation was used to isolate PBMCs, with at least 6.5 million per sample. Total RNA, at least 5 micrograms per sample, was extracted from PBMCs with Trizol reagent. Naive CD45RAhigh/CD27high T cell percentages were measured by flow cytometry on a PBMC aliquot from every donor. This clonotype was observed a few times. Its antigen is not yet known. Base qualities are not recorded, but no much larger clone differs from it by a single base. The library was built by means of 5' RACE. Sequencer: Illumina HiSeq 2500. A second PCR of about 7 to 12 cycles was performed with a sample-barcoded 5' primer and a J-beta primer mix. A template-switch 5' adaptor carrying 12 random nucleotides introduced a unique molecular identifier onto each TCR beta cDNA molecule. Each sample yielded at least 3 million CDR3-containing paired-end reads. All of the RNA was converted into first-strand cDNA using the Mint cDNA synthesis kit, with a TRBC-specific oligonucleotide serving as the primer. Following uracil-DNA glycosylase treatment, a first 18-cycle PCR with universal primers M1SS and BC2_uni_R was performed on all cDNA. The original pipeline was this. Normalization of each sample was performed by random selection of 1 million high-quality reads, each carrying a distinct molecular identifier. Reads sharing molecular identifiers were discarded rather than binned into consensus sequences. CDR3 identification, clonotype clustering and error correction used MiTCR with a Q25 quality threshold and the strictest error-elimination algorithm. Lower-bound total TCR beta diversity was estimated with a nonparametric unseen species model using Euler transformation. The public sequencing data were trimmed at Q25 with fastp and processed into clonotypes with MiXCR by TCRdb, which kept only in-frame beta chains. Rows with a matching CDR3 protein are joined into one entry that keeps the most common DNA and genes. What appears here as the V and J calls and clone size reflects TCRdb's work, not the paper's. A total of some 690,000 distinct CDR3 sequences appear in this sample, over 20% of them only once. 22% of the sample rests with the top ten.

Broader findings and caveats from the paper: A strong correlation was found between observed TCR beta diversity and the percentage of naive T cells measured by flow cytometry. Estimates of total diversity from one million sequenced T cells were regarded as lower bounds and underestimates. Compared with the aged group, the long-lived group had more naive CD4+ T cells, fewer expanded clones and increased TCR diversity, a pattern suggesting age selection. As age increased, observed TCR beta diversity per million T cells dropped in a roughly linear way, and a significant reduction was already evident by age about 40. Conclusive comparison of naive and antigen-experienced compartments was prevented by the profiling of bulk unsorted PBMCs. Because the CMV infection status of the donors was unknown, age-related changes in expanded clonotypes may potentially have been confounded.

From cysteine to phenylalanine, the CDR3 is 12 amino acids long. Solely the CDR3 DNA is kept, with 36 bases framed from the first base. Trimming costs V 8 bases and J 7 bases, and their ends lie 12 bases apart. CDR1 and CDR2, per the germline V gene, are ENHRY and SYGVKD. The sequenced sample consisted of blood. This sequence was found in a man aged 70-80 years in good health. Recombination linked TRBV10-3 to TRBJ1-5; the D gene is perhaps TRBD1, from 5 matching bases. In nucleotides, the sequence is TGTGCCATCGGGGACCAGGGACAGCCCCAGCATTTT. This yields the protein CAIGDQGQPQHF.